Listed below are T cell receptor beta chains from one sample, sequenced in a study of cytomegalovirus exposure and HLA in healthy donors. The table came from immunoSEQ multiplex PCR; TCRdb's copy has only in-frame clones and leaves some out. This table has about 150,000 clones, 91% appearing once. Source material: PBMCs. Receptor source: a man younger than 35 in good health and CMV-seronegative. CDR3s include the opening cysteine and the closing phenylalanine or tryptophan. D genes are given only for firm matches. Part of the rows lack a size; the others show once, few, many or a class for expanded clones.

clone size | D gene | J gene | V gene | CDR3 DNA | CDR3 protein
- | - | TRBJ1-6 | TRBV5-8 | TGTGCCAGCAGTATGGGCCCTACCTATTCACCCCTCCACTTT | CASSMGPTYSPLHF
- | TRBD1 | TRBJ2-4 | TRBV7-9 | TGTGCCAGCAGCTCCTTCTCAAGGGACAGGGGGGTAGCCAAAAACATTCAGTACTTC | CASSSFSRDRGVAKNIQYF
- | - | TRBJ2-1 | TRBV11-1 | TGTGCCAGCAGCTTATTTCAAGGGGGGGGCGAGCAGTTCTTC | CASSLFQGGGEQFF
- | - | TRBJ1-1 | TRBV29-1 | TGCAGCGTTGGGGGCAGGCTTAACACTGAAGCTTTCTTT | CSVGGRLNTEAFF
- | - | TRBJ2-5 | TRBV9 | TGTGCCAGCGGACAATTGCCCACTCAAGAGACCCAGTACTTC | CASGQLPTQETQYF
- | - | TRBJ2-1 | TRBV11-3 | TGTGCCAGCAGCTTAGGTCCTCTCTCCTACAATGAGCAGTTCTTC | CASSLGPLSYNEQFF
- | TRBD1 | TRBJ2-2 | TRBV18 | TGTGCCAGCTCACTTCCTGACAGGGTGAGGAGCGGGGAGCTGTTTTTT | CASSLPDRVRSGELFF
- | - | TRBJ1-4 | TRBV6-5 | TGTGCCAGCACCCCCGGGCCGGGGGTGGGTGAAAAACTGTTTTTT | CASTPGPGVGEKLFF
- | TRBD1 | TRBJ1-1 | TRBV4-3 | TGCGCCAGCAGCCAAGATCGTGAGGGGGCGGTAAACACTGAAGCTTTCTTT | CASSQDREGAVNTEAFF
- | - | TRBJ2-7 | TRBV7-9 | TGTGCCAGCAGCCCTGACAGGAGCCAATACGAGCAGTACTTC | CASSPDRSQYEQYF
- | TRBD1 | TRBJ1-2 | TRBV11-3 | TGTGCCAGCAGCTTAGATCGGACAGGGGCCAATGGCTACACCTTC | CASSLDRTGANGYTF
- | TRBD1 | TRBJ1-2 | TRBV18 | TGTGCCAGCTCAAGGGACAGGGCCTATGGCTACACCTTC | CASSRDRAYGYTF
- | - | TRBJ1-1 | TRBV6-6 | TGTGCCAGCAGTTACTCGAAACAGGGCGGGCGAGAAGCTTTCTTT | CASSYSKQGGREAFF
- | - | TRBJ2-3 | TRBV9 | TGTGCCAGCAGCGTGCAAGGGGGTTGGACAGATACGCAGTATTTT | CASSVQGGWTDTQYF
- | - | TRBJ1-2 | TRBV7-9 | TGTGCCAGCAGCCCCCCTACCGGCAGGGGCTACACCTTC | CASSPPTGRGYTF
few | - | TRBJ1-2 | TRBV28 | TGTGCCAGCAGTTCCCCCGGTGGCTACACCTTC | CASSSPGGYTF
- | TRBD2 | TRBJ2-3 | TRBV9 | TGTGCCAGCAGCGTACCCGCCGGGACTAGCGGGAGGGAGGATACGCAGTATTTT | CASSVPAGTSGREDTQYF
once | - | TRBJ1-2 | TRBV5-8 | TGTGCCAGCAGCTTGGCTGCGTATGGCTACACCTTC | CASSLAAYGYTF
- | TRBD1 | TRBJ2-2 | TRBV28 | TGTGCCAGCAGTGGGGCTTTGGGGACAGGGGGCTTCGGGGAGCTGTTTTTT | CASSGALGTGGFGELFF
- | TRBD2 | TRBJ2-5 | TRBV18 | TGTGCCAGCTCACCACCGGGGACTAGCGGGGCGGAGACCCAGTACTTC | CASSPPGTSGAETQYF
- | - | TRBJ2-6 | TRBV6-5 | TGTGCCACCTCTAGCTCTGGGGCCAACGTCCTGACTTTC | CATSSSGANVLTF
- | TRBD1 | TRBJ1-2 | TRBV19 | TGTGCCAGCCTTCGGACAGGGGCCGCCCTCTTTGGCTACACCTTC | CASLRTGAALFGYTF
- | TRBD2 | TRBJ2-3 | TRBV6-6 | TGTGCCAGCAGTCCCAGCGGGGGCGGATATACGCAGTATTTT | CASSPSGGGYTQYF
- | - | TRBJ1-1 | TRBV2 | TGTGCCCCGTACAAGAACACTGAAGCTTTCTTT | CAPYKNTEAFF
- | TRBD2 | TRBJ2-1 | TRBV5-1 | TGCGCCAGCAGCTTATTAGCGGGGGGGCCTCTCTCCTACAATGAGCAGTTCTTC | CASSLLAGGPLSYNEQFF
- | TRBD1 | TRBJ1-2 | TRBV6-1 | TGTGCCAGCAGCGCTACGACAGGGATCTATGGCTACACCTTC | CASSATTGIYGYTF
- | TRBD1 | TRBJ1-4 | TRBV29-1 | TGCAGCGTTGCCGGGGCACCTTCGGGACAGGGAAACGAAAAACTGTTTTTT | CSVAGAPSGQGNEKLFF